One and the same sample provided the 22 T cell receptor beta chains below, sequenced in a study of beta chain features in type 1 diabetes. cDNA synthesis used the whole RNA isolate, giving expressed TCRB sequences. Profiling relied on immunoSEQ multiplex PCR, and the TCRdb table lists in-frame clones only, not all of them. The sample contains under 900,000 clones, under 20% of which appear only once. The sample consisted of naive CD4+ T cells from blood. Receptors were obtained from a woman aged 18-35 years in good health.

This chain joins TRBV2 and TRBJ2-5; the D gene is possibly TRBD1 (6 bases). CDR1 is SNHLY and CDR2 is FYNNEI in the germline V gene. The germline V and J ends were trimmed by 7 bases and 2 bases, with 17 bases remaining between them. This CDR3 is 15 amino acids long. CDR3 nucleotides: TGTGCCAGCACCCCATCCAGGGGCGGGCAAGAGACCCAGTACTTC. This codes for CASTPSRGGQETQYF.

The rearrangement links TRBV5-4 to TRBJ2-1, with 7 positions matching TRBD1. CDR3 size: 14 residues. Germline V lookup: CDR1 SGHNT, CDR2 YYREEE (reference sequence). V lost 3 bases, J lost 7 bases, and 7 bases stayed unmatched. The CDR3 DNA reads as TGTGCCAGCAGCTCCGGATCAGGGGGTAATGAGCAGTTCTTC. It codes for CASSSGSGGNEQFF.

This clone was seen more than once but under ten times. The chain combines TRBV20-1 with TRBJ2-1, with unresolved D. The CDR3 sequence is 11 residues long. V shed 6 bases and J shed 6 bases, with 9 bases lying between them. CDR1 and CDR2 (germline): DFQATT, SNEGSKA (reference sequence). CDR3 sequence reads: CSAGWINEQFF. Written as DNA, the CDR3 is TGCAGTGCCGGCTGGATCAATGAGCAGTTCTTC.

This clone was picked up a small number of times. The J gene is TRBJ1-4, the V gene TRBV6-5, with D maybe TRBD1 (5 bases). The CDR3 length is 14 residues. V lost 2 bases and J 8 bases, leaving 12 bases between the germline ends. Germline assignment: CDR1 MNHEY and CDR2 SVGAGI. The CDR3 reads CASSYRGEEEKLFF. CDR3 sequence (DNA): TGTGCCAGCAGTTACAGGGGAGAGGAAGAAAAACTGTTTTTT.

The gene calls are TRBV7-2 and TRBJ2-2; unclear D gene. From germline, CDR1 is SGHTA and CDR2 FQGNSA. This CDR3 spans 17 amino acids. V dropped 11 bases and J dropped 2 bases, with 24 bases sitting between them. The CDR3 DNA reads TGTGCCTCCATAGCTTCGGGCAGCCTAATTAACACCGGGGAGCTGTTTTTT. It codes for CASIASGSLINTGELFF.

The chain carries TRBV7-6 and TRBJ2-2; D might be TRBD1 or TRBD2, each matching 5 bases. The ends were cut back, 11 bases at V and 5 bases at J, with 12 bases in the middle. The CDR3 totals 12 residues. Germline loops: CDR1 SGHVS, CDR2 FNYEAQ. This CDR3 is CASGQPTGELFF. In DNA form, the CDR3 reads TGTGCCTCGGGGCAGCCTACCGGGGAGCTGTTTTTT.

This chain uses TRBV4-3 with TRBJ2-1, with TRBD2 matching over 9 bases. Trimming took 2 bases from V and 7 from J; bases not matched to a gene: 18. In germline, CDR1 is LGHNA, CDR2 YSLEER. CDR3 length equals 19 residues. The CDR3 loop reads CASSQLAAGFSGSLNEQFF. The CDR3 DNA reads TGCGCCAGCAGCCAACTAGCCGCGGGTTTTAGCGGGAGTTTAAATGAGCAGTTCTTC.

This clone occurred a few times. The rearrangement links TRBV28 to TRBJ2-5; D not certain. TRBJ2-7 explains the end of the DNA better; the J call may be wrong. CDR1 MDHEN and CDR2 SYDVKM come from the germline V gene. CDR3 size: 13 residues. The CDR3 sequence: CASSSHTSYEQYF. The CDR3, as DNA: TGTGCCAGCAGTTCGCACACTTCCTACGAGCAGTACTTC.

This clone was counted only a few times. The gene calls are TRBV28 and TRBJ2-5, with D perhaps assigned TRBD1 or TRBD2 (7 bases each). The CDR3 consists of 19 residues. Germline loops: CDR1 MDHEN, CDR2 SYDVKM. V lost 6 bases to trimming and J lost 3 bases, with 29 bases between them. The CDR3 DNA reads as TGTGCCAGCAGCCCCTGGGAGGGGGCGCGCGGTTCCGGGGAAGAGACCCAGTACTTC. Translated, it gives CASSPWEGARGSGEETQYF.

This clone has a handful of counts. The J gene is TRBJ2-5, the V gene TRBV7-2; TRBD2 is a possible D gene (6 bases). This CDR3 has 14 amino acids. Germline V gives CDR1 SGHTA, CDR2 FQGNSA. V gave up 5 bases and J gave up 5 bases, with 15 bases separating them. The CDR3 bases are TGTGCCAGCAGCCCCTCTAGCGTTCGGGAGACCCAGTACTTC. This encodes CASSPSSVRETQYF.

The chain uses TRBV5-6 and TRBJ2-2; D ambiguous. With 3 bases removed from V and 7 bases from J, the gap between germline ends came to 7 bases. Per the germline V gene, CDR1 is SGHDT and CDR2 is YYEEEE. The CDR3 sequence is 12 residues long. The CDR3 sequence: CASSYNIGELFF. CDR3 DNA: TGTGCCAGCAGCTACAATATCGGGGAGCTGTTTTTT.

The V call is TRBV2, the J call TRBJ2-1; 8 bases are shared with TRBD2. Germline V gene data show CDR1 as SNHLY and CDR2 as FYNNEI. Losses at the gene ends were 7 bases for V and 9 bases for J; bases not matched to a gene: 5. This CDR3 is 12 amino acids long. The CDR3 spells CASTVAGREQFF. Written as DNA, the CDR3 is TGTGCCAGCACTGTAGCGGGACGTGAGCAGTTCTTC.

The chain is built from TRBV27 and TRBJ1-5; D possibly corresponds to TRBD1 (5 bases). V was shortened by 0 bases and J by 2 bases, with 14 bases between the two germline ends. Germline V gene data show CDR1 as MNHEY and CDR2 as SMNVEV (reference sequence). CDR3 length: 17 residues. The CDR3 sequence is CASSLSKQEKGNQPQHF. The CDR3 nucleotides are TGTGCCAGCAGTTTATCGAAACAGGAAAAGGGCAATCAGCCCCAGCATTTT.

The rearrangement uses TRBV7-8 and TRBJ2-5; 15 bases match TRBD2. The germline gives CDR1 SGHVS, CDR2 FQNEAQ. V was clipped by 4 bases and J by 5 bases; unmatched bases: 5. The CDR3 extends over 16 amino acids. The CDR3 DNA sequence: TGTGCCAGCAGCTCCCTAGGGACTAGCGGGAGGGAGACCCAGTACTTC. It encodes CASSSLGTSGRETQYF.

V gene TRBV28 combines with J gene TRBJ2-7; D is unclear. The germline CDR1 and CDR2 sequences are MDHEN and SYDVKM. The germline V and J ends were trimmed by 7 bases and 3 bases, with 10 bases remaining between them. The CDR3 has 12 residues. The CDR3 bases are TGTGCCAGCAAAGCACCTGGCTACGAGCAGTACTTC. It codes for CASKAPGYEQYF.

This clone was observed a handful of times. This chain joins TRBV19 and TRBJ2-6, with TRBD1 matching over 9 bases. This CDR3 has 18 residues. J lost 3 bases, V lost 4 bases, and 10 bases had no gene match. The germline gives CDR1 LNHDA, CDR2 SQIVND (reference sequence). DNA for the CDR3: TGTGCCAGTAGTAGAAAGCCACAGGGGGCAGGTGGGGCCAACGTCCTGACTTTC. Translation gives CASSRKPQGAGGANVLTF.

This clone has more than one count but fewer than ten. CDR3 protein: CASSFVQDTEAFF. As DNA, the CDR3 is TGTGCCAGCAGCTTTGTGCAGGACACTGAAGCTTTCTTT. The rearrangement joins TRBV7-9 to TRBJ1-1; D uncertain. The V gene's germline CDR1 is SEHNR and CDR2 FQNEAQ (reference sequence). The CDR3 contains 13 residues. V lost 3 bases and J lost 3, with 8 bases in between.

Only a few counts were recorded for this clone. The chain links TRBV9 to TRBJ1-3; tentatively, D is TRBD1 (6 bases). V was clipped by 6 bases and J by 5 bases, with 15 bases between them. The CDR3 covers 14 residues. Germline CDR1 SGDLS, CDR2 YYNGEE. In DNA form, the CDR3 reads TGTGCCAGCACTCCGGGGCAGGGGAGAAACACCATATATTTT. Translating it yields CASTPGQGRNTIYF.

J is TRBJ2-5 and V is TRBV5-8, with TRBD1 identical over 7 bases. Unmatched junction bases numbered 7, after V lost 0 bases and J lost 5 bases. The CDR3 spans 15 residues. Germline lookup yields CDR1 SGHTS and CDR2 YDEGEE. The CDR3: CASSLAGTVGETQYF. The CDR3 nucleotides are TGTGCCAGCAGCTTGGCCGGGACAGTTGGGGAGACCCAGTACTTC. The whole variable domain, filled in from reference TRBV5-8 and TRBJ2-5, reads EAGVTQSPTHLIKTRGQQATLRCSPISGHTSVYWYQQALGLGLQFLLWYDEGEERNRGNFPPRFSGRQFPNYSSELNVNALELEDSALYLCASSLAGTVGETQYFGPGTRLLVL.

The sample holds a few counts of this clone. This rearrangement joins TRBV19 to TRBJ2-5; D remains ambiguous. Germline V CDR1 and CDR2: LNHDA, SQIVND (reference sequence). The CDR3 is made up of 15 amino acids. V was pared by 5 bases and J by 4 bases, with 17 bases between. In nucleotides, the CDR3 is TGTGCCAGTAGTGCCCACCCTACGCTATCAGAGACCCAGTACTTC. Protein product: CASSAHPTLSETQYF. Together with reference TRBV19 and TRBJ2-5, the CDR3 gives the full variable domain: DGGITQSPKYLFRKEGQNVTLSCEQNLNHDAMYWYRQDPGQGLRLIYYSQIVNDFQKGDIAEGYSVSREKKESFPLTVTSAQKNPTAFYLCASSAHPTLSETQYFGPGTRLLVL.

There are a few counts of this clone. The chain carries TRBV7-9 and TRBJ2-4, with 10 bases aligning to TRBD2. Germline trimming cut 1 base from V and 8 bases from J; bases unmatched to any gene: 14. The germline V gene has CDR1 SEHNR and CDR2 FQNEAQ (reference sequence). The CDR3 length is 18 residues. DNA for the CDR3: TGTGCCAGCAGCTTAGGAAGTCTAGCGGGAGCACTTGTCGACATTCAGTACTTC. This codes for CASSLGSLAGALVDIQYF. Drawing the rest from reference TRBV7-9 and TRBJ2-4, the complete variable domain is DTGVSQNPRHKITKRGQNVTFRCDPISEHNRLYWYRQTLGQGPEFLTYFQNEAQLEKSRLLSDRFSAERPKGSFSTLEIQRTEQGDSAMYLCASSLGSLAGALVDIQYFGAGTRLSVL.

The sample holds a few counts of this clone. Sequence at one end of the junction differs from germline and may be a read error. This sequence joins TRBV11-3 and TRBJ1-3; D is ambiguous. CDR3 size: 13 residues. Germline V gene sequence: CDR1 SGHNT, CDR2 YENEEA. CDR3 bases: TGTGCCAGCAGCATAGACGAAGGAAACACCATATATTTT. This gives the protein CASSIDEGNTIYF.